This TCR beta chain originates from a study of cytomegalovirus exposure and HLA in healthy donors. For the study at large: Findings of an earlier analysis included around 100 million unique TCR beta sequences from roughly 200 million T cells.

Comment on this clone: Antigen: not known.

PCR used 60 Vbeta primers and 13 Jbeta primers. The method was immunoSEQ multiplex PCR; TCRdb's version includes in-frame clones alone and lacks a portion of them. The profile shows 200,000 to 300,000 clones, more than 75% of them singletons. Trimming pared 3 bases from V and 0 bases from J, leaving 5 bases between. Germline assignment: CDR1 MNHEY and CDR2 SVGAGI. The CDR3 runs to 13 residues. Donors consisted of healthy bone marrow donors. Findings of the study overall: Later, an analysis showed that TCR beta chains associated with HLA were more clonally expanded than others that were equally common. Segments of the TCR beta V type were, in most cases, productive about 87% or about 30% of the time in an earlier analysis.

The source material was PBMCs. This clonotype was obtained from a girl aged 2 to 9 in good health and CMV-seronegative. The V gene is TRBV6-5, the J gene TRBJ1-2; D is unclear. CDR3: CASSYTANYGYTF. In DNA, the CDR3 is TGTGCCAGCAGTTATACAGCTAACTATGGCTACACCTTC.